This T cell receptor beta chain is from a study of radiotherapy plus CTLA-4 blockade in lung cancer. Study-wide results and limits: Increased serum interferon-beta after radiation also reportedly predicted response strongly.

For this clone: Antigen unknown.

Focal radiation plus CTLA-4 blockade with ipilimumab was administered to patients who had chemo-refractory metastatic non-small-cell lung cancer. J gave up 8 bases and V 4 bases, and 9 bases lay outside the gene matches. This CDR3 spans 15 amino acids. The germline gives CDR1 WSHSY, CDR2 SAAADI. The repertoire was sequenced with immunoSEQ multiplex PCR; TCRdb's copy has only in-frame clones and lacks some. This table holds 24,000 or so clones, about 73% found once. This sequence was found in a human donor with non-small cell lung cancer who had stable disease on radiotherapy plus ipilimumab. This sample comprised peripheral blood, obtained from a patient treated with radiotherapy plus ipilimumab. This chain uses TRBV10-2 with TRBJ2-3; TRBD1 matches 10 bases. The CDR3 spells CASSVSGTGVGTQYF. DNA for the CDR3: TGCGCCAGCAGTGTGTCCGGGACAGGGGTTGGTACGCAGTATTTT.